Below, 26 T cell receptor beta chains from the same sample are listed, as sequenced in a study of T cells in Graves' hyperthyroidism and ophthalmopathy (dated by TCRdb to the late 2010s). Library preparation used multiplex PCR. The sample was run on an Illumina HiSeq 2000. Amplification of TCR beta CDR3 regions was carried out from RNA transcripts. For the first round of RT-PCR on the TCR CDR3, the HTBI primer set was used together with the Qiagen OneStep RT-PCR kit. TCRdb reprocessing: public reads trimmed at Q25 with fastp, clones called with MiXCR, in-frame beta chains kept. Entries are consolidated by CDR3 protein sequence, retaining the most common genes and DNA. The sample records 340,000 or so distinct CDR3 sequences, 16% of which are singletons. The top ten hold approximately 31% of the sample. Sequenced: blood. The origin of the receptors is a man aged 25-45 years with Graves' hyperthyroidism.

This chain uses TRBV19 with TRBJ2-3; 9 bases align to TRBD2. This CDR3 has 16 residues. The V gene end was trimmed by 0 bases and the J gene end by 3 bases; junction bases not matched to a gene: 4. The germline gives CDR1 LNHDA, CDR2 SQIVND (reference sequence). This CDR3 is CASSIDSGSQTDTQYF. In DNA, the CDR3 is TGTGCCAGTAGTATAGATAGCGGGAGTCAAACAGATACGCAGTATTTT.

The rearrangement joins TRBV14 to TRBJ2-1, with 7 positions matching TRBD2. This CDR3 contains 18 residues. V lost 1 base to trimming and J lost 3 bases; unmatched junction nucleotides: 12. Germline V CDR1 and CDR2: SGHDN, FVKESK. The CDR3 sequence: CASSQGRSRDYLYNEQFF. The CDR3 nucleotides read TGTGCCAGCAGCCAAGGTAGGAGCCGGGACTATCTCTACAATGAGCAGTTCTTC.

This chain links TRBV6-1 with TRBJ2-1; 10 nucleotides match TRBD2. Trimming took 6 bases from V and 8 from J; bases not matched to a gene: 7. The CDR3 runs 14 residues. Germline V gene sequence: CDR1 MNHNS, CDR2 SASEGT. In DNA, the CDR3 is TGTGCCAGCAGCCTAGCGGGAGTGCCCGATGAGCAGTTCTTC. Its protein is CASSLAGVPDEQFF.

V and J are TRBV4-1 and TRBJ2-7; D gene unclear. Deletions cut 0 bases from V and 2 bases from J, with 11 bases between. Per the germline V gene, CDR1 is MGHRA and CDR2 is YSYEKL. The length of the CDR3 is 15 residues. CDR3 nucleotide sequence: TGCGCCAGCAGCCAAGATAGGCACGCCACCTACGAGCAGTACTTC. This translates into CASSQDRHATYEQYF.

This clonotype was counted at least ten times. The chain has TRBV30 and TRBJ1-5, with a weak D call TRBD1 (5 bases). Germline V gene data show CDR1 as GTSNPN and CDR2 as SVGIG (reference sequence). The CDR3 extends over 13 amino acids. Trimming removed 1 base from V and 7 bases from J, with 11 bases in between. The CDR3 region is CAWSAGFDQPQHF. DNA for the CDR3: TGTGCCTGGAGTGCAGGGTTTGACCAGCCCCAGCATTTT.

The chain uses TRBV3-1 and TRBJ2-5; D is possibly TRBD2 (5 bases). Trimming pared 4 bases from V and 2 bases from J, leaving 14 bases between. The CDR3 has 15 amino acids. CDR1 LGHDT and CDR2 YNNKEL come from the germline V gene (reference sequence). CDR3 loop: CASSRARRAQETQYF. In nucleotides, the CDR3 is TGTGCCAGCAGCCGAGCCCGGCGGGCTCAAGAGACCCAGTACTTC.

In its sample, this clonotype was seen a few times. The chain combines TRBV10-3 with TRBJ2-3, with TRBD2 matching 8 bases. V dropped 6 bases and J dropped 4; count of bases not matched to a gene: 6. CDR1 is ENHRY and CDR2 is SYGVKD in the germline V gene. The CDR3 has 14 amino acids. The CDR3 region has the DNA TGTGCCATCAGCGGAAGCGGGAGCCCAGATACGCAGTATTTT. This encodes CAISGSGSPDTQYF.

In its sample, this clonotype was seen many times. The V gene is TRBV18, the J gene TRBJ2-3; D unclear. CDR3 length: 16 amino acids. Trimming pared 2 bases from V and 0 bases from J, leaving 12 bases between. Germline V gene sequence: CDR1 KGHSH, CDR2 LQKENI. The CDR3 sequence is CASSPYLGMSTDTQYF. The DNA of the CDR3 is TGTGCCAGCTCACCATATCTGGGGATGAGCACAGATACGCAGTATTTT.

V is TRBV6-1 and J is TRBJ2-2, with 8 bases identical to TRBD1. Germline V gene sequence: CDR1 MNHNS, CDR2 SASEGT. This CDR3 has 13 residues. J gave up 5 bases and V 5 bases, and 1 base lay outside the gene matches. CDR3: CASSQGATGELFF. Here the CDR3 DNA reads TGTGCCAGCAGTCAGGGGGCGACCGGGGAGCTGTTTTTT.

The rearrangement joins TRBV6-1 to TRBJ2-7; D is uncertain. Germline V gene sequence: CDR1 MNHNS, CDR2 SASEGT. V lost 6 bases and J 7 bases, leaving 13 bases between the germline ends. This CDR3 comprises 12 residues. CDR3 in DNA: TGTGCCAGCAGGAACTGGGCGAAGGAGCAGTACTTC. This sequence encodes CASRNWAKEQYF.

This clonotype was found many times. The chain is built from TRBV27 and TRBJ2-5, with D uncertain. Trimming stripped 4 bases from V and 5 bases from J, with 5 bases between. Germline values: CDR1 MNHEY, CDR2 SMNVEV (reference sequence). The CDR3 loop spans 11 amino acids. CDR3 nucleotides: TGTGCCAGCAGTTCCGGGGAGACCCAGTACTTC. As protein: CASSSGETQYF.

This clonotype has more than one count but fewer than ten. This sequence joins TRBV5-1 and TRBJ1-6, with D possibly being TRBD1 (6 bases). The CDR3 is 15 amino acids. The V end was cut by 0 bases, the J end by 10 bases, with 14 bases between. The V gene's germline CDR1 is SGHRS and CDR2 YFSETQ. CDR3 bases: TGCGCCAGCAGCTTGGAAGGCAGGGGATACTCACCCCTCCACTTT. Encoded protein: CASSLEGRGYSPLHF.

This clonotype was observed many times. The gene calls are TRBV28 and TRBJ1-2; D unresolved. The V and J ends lost 10 bases and 1 base respectively, with 13 bases between them. CDR1 is MDHEN, CDR2 SYDVKM, per germline. CDR3 length: 13 amino acids. CDR3 DNA: TGTGCCACCAGATCGGACCTTAACTATGGCTACACCTTC. Translated: CATRSDLNYGYTF.

J is TRBJ2-5 and V is TRBV11-2; D might be TRBD1 (6 bases). The V and J ends lost 4 bases and 0 bases respectively, with 9 bases between them. Germline V gives CDR1 SGHAT, CDR2 FQNNGV. This CDR3 is 14 amino acids long. CDR3: CASSSYRDQETQYF. The CDR3 DNA is TGTGCCAGCAGCTCATACAGGGACCAAGAGACCCAGTACTTC.

This clonotype was counted at least ten times. The J gene is TRBJ1-1, the V gene TRBV11-2; the D gene is possibly TRBD1 (5 bases). The V and J ends lost 0 bases and 3 bases respectively, with 11 bases between them. The CDR3 extends over 15 amino acids. Germline V gene lookup returns CDR1 SGHAT and CDR2 FQNNGV. CDR3: CASSLEGGGDTEAFF. The CDR3 DNA is TGTGCCAGCAGCTTAGAGGGGGGAGGAGACACTGAAGCTTTCTTT.

This clonotype appeared many times. The chain joins TRBV7-8 to TRBJ2-1; TRBD1 aligns across 8 bases. CDR1 is SGHVS, CDR2 FQNEAQ, per germline. V gave up 5 bases and J gave up 6 bases; unmatched junction bases: 6. The CDR3 sequence is 14 residues long. CDR3 nucleotides: TGTGCCAGCAGCCCAAGGACAGGGCGCAATGAGCAGTTCTTC. Residues: CASSPRTGRNEQFF.

There are a few counts of this clonotype. A junction boundary mismatches the germline segment, possibly from a read error. The chain recombines TRBV18 with TRBJ2-3; 7 bases are shared with TRBD2. The CDR3 is made up of 16 amino acids. Germline values: CDR1 KGHSH, CDR2 LQKENI. CDR3 region: CASSPPRLAGTDAQYF. In DNA form, the CDR3 reads TGTGCCAGCTCACCACCTCGACTAGCAGGCACAGATGCGCAGTATTTT. Full variable domain (remainder filled in from reference TRBV18 and TRBJ2-3): NAGVMQNPRHLVRRRGQEARLRCSPMKGHSHVYWYRQLPEEGLKFMVYLQKENIIDESGMPKERFSAEFPKEGPSILRIQQVVRGDSAAYFCASSPPRLAGTDAQYFGPGTRLTVL.

This clonotype has at least ten counts. The chain uses TRBV18 and TRBJ2-1; 9 positions match TRBD2. Unmatched junction bases numbered 6, after V lost 2 bases and J lost 7 bases. The germline V gene has CDR1 KGHSH and CDR2 LQKENI. This CDR3 has 15 residues. The CDR3 DNA reads as TGTGCCAGCTCACCAACCTCAGCGGGAGGAAATGAGCAGTTCTTC. Translation: CASSPTSAGGNEQFF.

CDR3 amino acids: CATSRYREGGTQYF. CDR3 in DNA: TGTGCCACCAGCCGTTACAGGGAGGGTGGTACGCAGTATTTT. The rearrangement uses TRBV15 and TRBJ2-3; weak D call: TRBD2 (7 bases). CDR3 length: 14 residues. Looked up from germline, CDR1 is LNHNV and CDR2 is YYDKDF (reference sequence). Trimming cost V 5 bases and J 8 bases, with 17 bases left between them.

This clonotype was counted ten times or more. This chain uses TRBV20-1 with TRBJ2-7; D is undetermined. V gave up 6 bases and J gave up 2 bases, with 14 bases separating them. CDR3 size: 13 residues. CDR1 is DFQATT and CDR2 is SNEGSKA in the germline V gene (reference sequence). The CDR3 DNA sequence: TGCAGTGCCTGCCCTCGCGGACCCTACGAGCAGTACTTC. Translated: CSACPRGPYEQYF.

The chain combines TRBV5-1 with TRBJ1-2; D is undetermined. CDR3 length: 15 residues. Germline values: CDR1 SGHRS, CDR2 YFSETQ. The V end lost 1 base, the J end lost 3 bases, and 13 bases lay between the germline ends. CDR3 nucleotides: TGCGCCAGCAGCTTGAGCCCGTCGGTGGACTATGGCTACACCTTC. Protein sequence: CASSLSPSVDYGYTF.

This clonotype was seen many times. The J gene is TRBJ2-1, the V gene TRBV7-8, with a weak D call TRBD2 (6 bases). CDR1 and CDR2 from the germline V gene are SGHVS and FQNEAQ. This CDR3 has 16 amino acids. Trimming cost V 5 bases and J 4 bases, with 18 bases left between them. CDR3 loop: CASSPETGTLYNEQFF. In DNA, the CDR3 is TGTGCCAGCAGCCCTGAGACCGGGACTCTTTACAATGAGCAGTTCTTC.

This clonotype was observed at least ten times. The rearrangement links TRBV24-1 to TRBJ2-1, with D unclear. V was pared by 1 base and J by 3 bases, with 9 bases between. Germline-derived CDR1 and CDR2 are KGHDR and SFDVKD. The CDR3 has 15 amino acids. CDR3 protein: CATSDFGGLYNEQFF. CDR3 nucleotide sequence: TGTGCCACCAGTGATTTTGGCGGCCTCTACAATGAGCAGTTCTTC.

The V call is TRBV6-1, the J call TRBJ1-5, with D perhaps matching TRBD1 (6 bases). The CDR3 extends over 13 amino acids. Germline V gene data show CDR1 as MNHNS and CDR2 as SASEGT. The V gene lost 5 bases and the J gene lost 6 bases, with 11 bases spanning the gap. The CDR3 DNA reads TGTGCCAGCAGTATATCACAGGGTCAGCCCCAGCATTTT. Its translation: CASSISQGQPQHF.

This clonotype was found many times. The chain uses TRBV20-1 and TRBJ2-7; 10 bases agree with TRBD1. The CDR3 runs to 18 residues. Germline CDR1 reads DFQATT; CDR2 reads SNEGSKA (reference sequence). The V gene end was trimmed by 4 bases and the J gene end by 4 bases; junction bases not matched to a gene: 19. CDR3 sequence reads: CSATIRGTGAPVSYEQYF. CDR3 DNA: TGCAGTGCTACGATCCGAGGGACAGGGGCCCCCGTTTCGTACGAGCAGTACTTC.

This clonotype was recorded at least ten times. This chain uses TRBV2 with TRBJ2-7; TRBD2 might be the D (5 bases). The CDR3 has 13 residues. V was clipped by 7 bases and J by 0 bases, with 10 bases between them. CDR1 is SNHLY, CDR2 FYNNEI, per germline. CDR3 DNA: TGTGCCAGCAAGGACTCACTCTCCTACGAGCAGTACTTC. This translates into CASKDSLSYEQYF.